This TCR beta chain was sequenced for a study of blood T cell repertoires in COVID-19. The overall study: From the United States, Italy and Spain came samples of acute and convalescent COVID-19. PBMCs, B-cell-depleted T cells, or T cells provided the cDNA or gDNA that made up the material.

Original methodology: Amplification from reference gene primers served as the basis for estimated nucleated cell counts. This table comes from immunoSEQ multiplex PCR, and its TCRdb copy is limited to in-frame clones, with some not included. The V and J calls and clone size are taken from that table; D and trimming were inferred from the DNA. The sample includes some 150,000 clones, 70% to 90% of them seen just once. The sample taken for sequencing was peripheral blood. This receptor was obtained from a human donor with acute or convalescent COVID-19. The donor label of this sample is uncertain.

CDR3: CASSLESGQRLGYTF. CDR3 in DNA: TGCGCCAGCAGCTTGGAATCGGGACAGAGGCTTGGCTACACCTTC. This chain connects TRBV5-1 to TRBJ1-2, with 7 bases matching TRBD1. With V trimmed by 0 bases and J by 7 bases, 9 bases remained unmatched. Germline lookup yields CDR1 SGHRS and CDR2 YFSETQ. The CDR3 runs 15 residues.